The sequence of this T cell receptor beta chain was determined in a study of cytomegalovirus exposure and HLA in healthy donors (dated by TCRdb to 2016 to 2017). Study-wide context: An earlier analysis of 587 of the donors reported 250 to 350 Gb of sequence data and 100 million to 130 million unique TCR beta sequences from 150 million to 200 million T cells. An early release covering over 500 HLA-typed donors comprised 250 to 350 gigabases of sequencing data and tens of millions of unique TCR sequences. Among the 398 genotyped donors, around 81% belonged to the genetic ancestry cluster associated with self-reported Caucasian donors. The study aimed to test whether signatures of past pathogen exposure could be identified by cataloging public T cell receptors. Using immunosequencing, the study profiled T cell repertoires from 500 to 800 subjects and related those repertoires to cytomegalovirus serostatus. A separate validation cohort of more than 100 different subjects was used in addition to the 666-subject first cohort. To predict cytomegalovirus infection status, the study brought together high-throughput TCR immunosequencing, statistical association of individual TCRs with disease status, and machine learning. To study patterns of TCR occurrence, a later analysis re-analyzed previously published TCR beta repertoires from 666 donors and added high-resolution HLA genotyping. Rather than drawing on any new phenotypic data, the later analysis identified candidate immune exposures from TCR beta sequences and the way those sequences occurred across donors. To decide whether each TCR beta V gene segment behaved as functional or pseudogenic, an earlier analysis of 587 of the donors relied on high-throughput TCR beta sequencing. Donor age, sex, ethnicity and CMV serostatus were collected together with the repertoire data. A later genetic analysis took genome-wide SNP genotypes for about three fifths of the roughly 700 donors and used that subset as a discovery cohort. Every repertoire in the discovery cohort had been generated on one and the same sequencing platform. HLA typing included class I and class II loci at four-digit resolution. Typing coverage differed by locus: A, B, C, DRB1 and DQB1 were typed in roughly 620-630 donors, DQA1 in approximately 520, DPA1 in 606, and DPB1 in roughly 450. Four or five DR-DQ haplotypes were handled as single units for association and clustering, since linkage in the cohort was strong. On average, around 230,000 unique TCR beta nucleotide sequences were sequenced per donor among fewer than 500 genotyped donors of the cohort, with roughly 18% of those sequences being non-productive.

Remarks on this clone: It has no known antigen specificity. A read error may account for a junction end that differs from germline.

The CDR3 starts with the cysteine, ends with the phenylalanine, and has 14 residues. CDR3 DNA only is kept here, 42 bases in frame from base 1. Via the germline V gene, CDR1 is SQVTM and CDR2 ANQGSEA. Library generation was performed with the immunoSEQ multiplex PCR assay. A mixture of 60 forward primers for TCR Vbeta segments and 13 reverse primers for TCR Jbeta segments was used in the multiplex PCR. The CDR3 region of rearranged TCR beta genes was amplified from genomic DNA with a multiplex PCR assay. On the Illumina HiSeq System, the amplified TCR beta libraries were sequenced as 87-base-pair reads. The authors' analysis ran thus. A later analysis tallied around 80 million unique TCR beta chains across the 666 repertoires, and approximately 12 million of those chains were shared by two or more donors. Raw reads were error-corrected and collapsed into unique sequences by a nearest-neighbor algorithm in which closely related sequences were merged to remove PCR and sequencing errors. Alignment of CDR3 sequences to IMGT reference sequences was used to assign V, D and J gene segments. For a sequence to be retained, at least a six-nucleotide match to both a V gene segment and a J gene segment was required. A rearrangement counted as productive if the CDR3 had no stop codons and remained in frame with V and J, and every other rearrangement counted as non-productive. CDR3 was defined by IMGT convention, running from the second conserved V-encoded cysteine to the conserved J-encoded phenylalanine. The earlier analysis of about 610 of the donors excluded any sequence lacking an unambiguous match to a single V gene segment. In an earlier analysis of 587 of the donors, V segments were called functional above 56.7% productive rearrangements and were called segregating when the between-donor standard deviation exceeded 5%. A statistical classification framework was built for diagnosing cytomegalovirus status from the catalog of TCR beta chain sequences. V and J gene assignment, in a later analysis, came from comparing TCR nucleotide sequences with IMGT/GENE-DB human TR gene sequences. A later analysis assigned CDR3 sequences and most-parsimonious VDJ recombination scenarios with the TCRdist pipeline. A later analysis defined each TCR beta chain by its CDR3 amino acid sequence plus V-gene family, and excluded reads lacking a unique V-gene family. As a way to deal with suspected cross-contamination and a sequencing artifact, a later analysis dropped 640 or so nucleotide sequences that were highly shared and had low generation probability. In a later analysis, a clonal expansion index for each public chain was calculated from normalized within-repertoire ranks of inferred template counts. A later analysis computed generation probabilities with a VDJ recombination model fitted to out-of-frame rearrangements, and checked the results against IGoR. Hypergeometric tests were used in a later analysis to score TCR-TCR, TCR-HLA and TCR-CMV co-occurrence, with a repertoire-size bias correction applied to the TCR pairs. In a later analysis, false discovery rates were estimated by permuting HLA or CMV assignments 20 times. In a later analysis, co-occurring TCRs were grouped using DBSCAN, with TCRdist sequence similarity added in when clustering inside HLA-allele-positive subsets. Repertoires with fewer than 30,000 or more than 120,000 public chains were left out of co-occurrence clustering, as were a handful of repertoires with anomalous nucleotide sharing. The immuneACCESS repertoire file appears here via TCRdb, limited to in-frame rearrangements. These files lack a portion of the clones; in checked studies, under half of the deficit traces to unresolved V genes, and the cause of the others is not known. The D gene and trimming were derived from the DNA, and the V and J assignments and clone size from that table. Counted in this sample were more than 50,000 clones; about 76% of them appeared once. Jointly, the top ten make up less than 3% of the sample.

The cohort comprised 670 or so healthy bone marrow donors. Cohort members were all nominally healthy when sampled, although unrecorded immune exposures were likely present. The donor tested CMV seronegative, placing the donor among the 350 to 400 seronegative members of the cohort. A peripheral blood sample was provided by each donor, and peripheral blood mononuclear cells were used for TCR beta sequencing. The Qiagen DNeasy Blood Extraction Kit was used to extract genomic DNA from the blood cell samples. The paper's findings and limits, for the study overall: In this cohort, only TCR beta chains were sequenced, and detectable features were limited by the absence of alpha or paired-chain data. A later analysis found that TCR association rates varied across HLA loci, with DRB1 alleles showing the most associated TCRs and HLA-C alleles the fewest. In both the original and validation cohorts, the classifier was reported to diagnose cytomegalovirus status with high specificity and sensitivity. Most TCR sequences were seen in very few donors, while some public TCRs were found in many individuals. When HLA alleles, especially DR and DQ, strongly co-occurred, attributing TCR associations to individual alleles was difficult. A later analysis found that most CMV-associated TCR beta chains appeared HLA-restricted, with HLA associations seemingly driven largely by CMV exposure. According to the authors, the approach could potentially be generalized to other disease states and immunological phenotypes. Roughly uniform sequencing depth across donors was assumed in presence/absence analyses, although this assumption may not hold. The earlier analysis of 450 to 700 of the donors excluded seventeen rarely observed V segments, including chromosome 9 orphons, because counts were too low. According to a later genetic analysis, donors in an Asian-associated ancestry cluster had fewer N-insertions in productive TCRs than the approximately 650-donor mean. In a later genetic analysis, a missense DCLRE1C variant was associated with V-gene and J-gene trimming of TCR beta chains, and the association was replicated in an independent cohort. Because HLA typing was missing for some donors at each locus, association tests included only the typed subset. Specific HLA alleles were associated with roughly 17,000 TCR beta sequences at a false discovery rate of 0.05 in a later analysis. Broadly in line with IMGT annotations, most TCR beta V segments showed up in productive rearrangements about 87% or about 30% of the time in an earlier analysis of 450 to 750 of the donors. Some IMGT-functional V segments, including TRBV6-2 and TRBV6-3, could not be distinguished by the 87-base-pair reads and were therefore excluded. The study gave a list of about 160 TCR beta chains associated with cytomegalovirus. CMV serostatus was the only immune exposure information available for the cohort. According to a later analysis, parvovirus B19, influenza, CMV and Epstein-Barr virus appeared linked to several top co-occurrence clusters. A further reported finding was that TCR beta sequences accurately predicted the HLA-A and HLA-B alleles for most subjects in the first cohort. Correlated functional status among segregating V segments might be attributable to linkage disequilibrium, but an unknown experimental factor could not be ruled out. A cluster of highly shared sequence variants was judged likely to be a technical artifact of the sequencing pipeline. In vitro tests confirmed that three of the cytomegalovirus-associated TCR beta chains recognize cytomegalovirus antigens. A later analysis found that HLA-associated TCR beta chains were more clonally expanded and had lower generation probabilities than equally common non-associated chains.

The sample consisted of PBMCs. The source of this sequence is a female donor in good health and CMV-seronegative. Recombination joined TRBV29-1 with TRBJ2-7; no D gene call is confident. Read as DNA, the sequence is TGCAGCGTTGAGAGGTCTAGAGGATCCTCCGAGCAGTACTTC. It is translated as CSVERSRGSSEQYF.